The entry that follows covers one TCR beta chain sequence. Its specificity is not known. The sample belongs to a study of T-cell memory formation after mild COVID-19. Study-level results: Clones contracting across day 15 to 85 had a balanced CD4/CD8 profile; later expanding clones leaned CD4+.

TCRdb re-called the 5' RACE reads through MiXCR, storing one row per CDR3 protein. Of hundreds of thousands of distinct CDR3 sequences in the sample, approximately 21% were seen once. The sequence was collected from an adult woman who had mild COVID-19 (a few samples of this study predate the infection). Cell type and time point are not known. The sample consisted of PBMCs or a T cell subset sorted from them (not recorded which).

CDR3 DNA: TGCAGTGCTAGAGATAGGGGCCCCCGCTCTGGAAACACCATATATTTT. This sequence encodes CSARDRGPRSGNTIYF. The chain joins TRBV20-1 to TRBJ1-3, with D maybe TRBD1 (5 bases). This CDR3 spans 16 amino acids. Germline CDR1 DFQATT, CDR2 SNEGSKA (reference sequence). V shed 0 bases and J shed 0 bases, with 12 bases lying between them.